This is a list of T cell receptor beta chains from one sample in a study of cytomegalovirus exposure and HLA in healthy donors. Here immunoSEQ multiplex PCR was the method, and the copy in TCRdb shows in-frame clones only, minus some. The sample records fewer than 250,000 clones, over 65% being singletons. Sequenced sample: PBMCs. The origin of the receptors is a human donor in good health. Each CDR3 is given with its conserved first and last residue. Each record gives: clone size, D gene, J gene, V gene, CDR3 DNA, CDR3 protein. The D gene is left open where the match is weak. The size of a clone is reported for some rows only, either as once, few or many, or as a class for expanded clones.

clone_size: -
d_call: TRBD2
j_call: TRBJ2-4
v_call: TRBV5-4
cdr3_nt: TGTGCCAGCAGCTCAGGGACTAGCGGGCCCAAAAACATTCAGTACTTC
cdr3_aa: CASSSGTSGPKNIQYF

clone_size: -
d_call: -
j_call: TRBJ1-2
v_call: TRBV19
cdr3_nt: TGTGCCAGTGACCGGGGTACTAACTATGGCTACACCTTC
cdr3_aa: CASDRGTNYGYTF

clone_size: -
d_call: TRBD1
j_call: TRBJ2-1
v_call: TRBV10-2
cdr3_nt: TGCGCCAGCAGTGGCGGGACAGGGAATGGTCACAGCTCCTACAATGAGCAGTTCTTC
cdr3_aa: CASSGGTGNGHSSYNEQFF

clone_size: -
d_call: TRBD1
j_call: TRBJ1-2
v_call: TRBV7-8
cdr3_nt: TGTGCCAGCAGCTTAGGAGGGGACAGGCACTATGGCTACACCTTC
cdr3_aa: CASSLGGDRHYGYTF

clone_size: few
d_call: TRBD1
j_call: TRBJ2-5
v_call: TRBV15
cdr3_nt: TGTGCCACCAGCAGAGATAGGGCAGGGGGCCAAGAGACCCAGTACTTC
cdr3_aa: CATSRDRAGGQETQYF

clone_size: -
d_call: -
j_call: TRBJ2-7
v_call: TRBV28
cdr3_nt: TGTGCCAGCAGTTTATACTCAACAGGGACGGTCGAGCAGTACTTC
cdr3_aa: CASSLYSTGTVEQYF

clone_size: -
d_call: -
j_call: TRBJ2-7
v_call: TRBV11-2
cdr3_nt: TGTGCCAGCAGCTTAGGCGGGAGGACAGGGGTTTTCTACGAGCAGTACTTC
cdr3_aa: CASSLGGRTGVFYEQYF

clone_size: -
d_call: TRBD1
j_call: TRBJ1-2
v_call: TRBV28
cdr3_nt: TGTGCCAGCAGCCCAGGGGGCCACTATGGCTACACCTTC
cdr3_aa: CASSPGGHYGYTF

clone_size: -
d_call: TRBD2
j_call: TRBJ2-7
v_call: TRBV5-1
cdr3_nt: TGCGCCAGCATGCTTTCATCTAGCGGGAGCTACGAGCAGTACTTC
cdr3_aa: CASMLSSSGSYEQYF

clone_size: -
d_call: -
j_call: TRBJ2-7
v_call: TRBV25-1
cdr3_nt: TGTGCCAGCAGGGACGGATCCGGGAAGACCTACGAGCAGTACTTC
cdr3_aa: CASRDGSGKTYEQYF

clone_size: few
d_call: TRBD1
j_call: TRBJ1-1
v_call: TRBV27
cdr3_nt: TGTGCCAGCAGTTTAGGGACAGAGAACACTGAAGCTTTCTTT
cdr3_aa: CASSLGTENTEAFF

clone_size: -
d_call: -
j_call: TRBJ2-4
v_call: TRBV6-1
cdr3_nt: TGTGCCAGCAGTGAAAGCGAGGCGGGACTAGCCAAAAACATTCAGTACTTC
cdr3_aa: CASSESEAGLAKNIQYF

clone_size: -
d_call: -
j_call: TRBJ1-1
v_call: TRBV27
cdr3_nt: TGTGCCAGCAGAGCTCAGGGAAACACTGAAGCTTTCTTT
cdr3_aa: CASRAQGNTEAFF

clone_size: -
d_call: -
j_call: TRBJ2-5
v_call: TRBV5-6
cdr3_nt: TGTGCCAGCAGGCTCTCGGGGGAGACCCAGTACTTC
cdr3_aa: CASRLSGETQYF

clone_size: few
d_call: -
j_call: TRBJ2-1
v_call: TRBV30
cdr3_nt: TGTGCCTGGAGTGGAACAATAACTAGCTTTGAGCAGTTCTTC
cdr3_aa: CAWSGTITSFEQFF

clone_size: -
d_call: TRBD2
j_call: TRBJ2-7
v_call: TRBV10-2
cdr3_nt: TGCGCCAGCAGATCCCCGGGACTAGAGAACTACGAGCAGTACTTC
cdr3_aa: CASRSPGLENYEQYF

clone_size: -
d_call: TRBD1
j_call: TRBJ1-4
v_call: TRBV15
cdr3_nt: TGTGCCACCAGCAGAGGAATAAACAGGGGGCTGGGGGAAAAACTGTTTTTT
cdr3_aa: CATSRGINRGLGEKLFF

clone_size: -
d_call: -
j_call: TRBJ2-3
v_call: TRBV7-2
cdr3_nt: TGTGCCAGCAGCTCGGGACTGTTCACAGATACGCAGTATTTT
cdr3_aa: CASSSGLFTDTQYF

clone_size: -
d_call: -
j_call: TRBJ2-6
v_call: TRBV19
cdr3_nt: TGTGCCAGTAACGGTCCTGGGGCCAACGTCCTGACTTTC
cdr3_aa: CASNGPGANVLTF

clone_size: -
d_call: TRBD2
j_call: TRBJ2-1
v_call: TRBV11-2
cdr3_nt: TGTGCCAGCAGCGTAATGACTAGCGGGAGGGGGAATGAGCAGTTCTTC
cdr3_aa: CASSVMTSGRGNEQFF

clone_size: -
d_call: TRBD2
j_call: TRBJ2-1
v_call: TRBV2
cdr3_nt: TGTGCCAGCAGTCGTAGCGGGAGCTCGAATGAGCAGTTCTTC
cdr3_aa: CASSRSGSSNEQFF

clone_size: -
d_call: TRBD1
j_call: TRBJ1-2
v_call: TRBV19
cdr3_nt: TGTGCCAGTGTCGACAGGGGCGCTGTCAACTATGGCTACACCTTC
cdr3_aa: CASVDRGAVNYGYTF

clone_size: -
d_call: TRBD1
j_call: TRBJ1-1
v_call: TRBV6-5
cdr3_nt: TGTGCCAGCAGTAAACCCGGGACAGGCGAAGCTTTCTTT
cdr3_aa: CASSKPGTGEAFF

clone_size: -
d_call: -
j_call: TRBJ1-2
v_call: TRBV6-6
cdr3_nt: TGTGCCAGCAGAAGTACAGGACCCTCAGATGGCTACACCTTC
cdr3_aa: CASRSTGPSDGYTF

clone_size: -
d_call: -
j_call: TRBJ2-1
v_call: TRBV4-1
cdr3_nt: TGCGCCAGCAGCCAAGTACGACTAGTAACCTACAATGAGCAGTTCTTC
cdr3_aa: CASSQVRLVTYNEQFF

clone_size: -
d_call: TRBD1
j_call: TRBJ1-3
v_call: TRBV5-4
cdr3_nt: TGTGCCAGCAGCTCCAGGGGGTCTGGAAACACCATATATTTT
cdr3_aa: CASSSRGSGNTIYF

clone_size: -
d_call: TRBD1
j_call: TRBJ1-4
v_call: TRBV7-9
cdr3_nt: TGTGCCAGCAGCTTCGGGACAGCAAATGAAAAACTGTTTTTT
cdr3_aa: CASSFGTANEKLFF

clone_size: -
d_call: TRBD2
j_call: TRBJ2-7
v_call: TRBV28
cdr3_nt: TGTGCCAGCAGTTTGACTAGCGGGAGCGGTGAGCAGTACTTC
cdr3_aa: CASSLTSGSGEQYF

clone_size: -
d_call: -
j_call: TRBJ2-3
v_call: TRBV5-1
cdr3_nt: TGCGCCAGCAGCTTGGGTACAGGGATAGCAGATACGCAGTATTTT
cdr3_aa: CASSLGTGIADTQYF